The clone carrying this T cell receptor beta chain was seen at least ten times. Its antigen is still unknown. Together with a sample-barcoded 5' primer, a J-beta primer mix was included in a second PCR lasting about 6 to 11 cycles. TCRdb analysed the 5' RACE reads with MiXCR anew, one entry per CDR3 protein. The sample includes hundreds of thousands of distinct CDR3 sequences, less than 60% seen only once; the top ten take less than 20%. This record comes from a study of blood T cells in healthy people across ages. Whole-study findings and limits: Older age coincided with a roughly linear decline in TCR beta diversity per million T cells. Correlation between TCR beta diversity and naive T cell percentage was strong.

The ends were cut back, 0 bases at V and 3 bases at J, with 10 bases in the middle. CDR3 length: 14 amino acids. The V gene's germline CDR1 is SGHRS and CDR2 YFSETQ. What was sequenced was blood. The TCR sequence derives from a man aged 80 or over in good health. V usage is TRBV5-1 and J usage is TRBJ2-7; D unclear. CDR3 bases: TGCGCCAGCAGCTTGGGGCAGCTCAACTACGAGCAGTACTTC. Its translation is CASSLGQLNYEQYF.